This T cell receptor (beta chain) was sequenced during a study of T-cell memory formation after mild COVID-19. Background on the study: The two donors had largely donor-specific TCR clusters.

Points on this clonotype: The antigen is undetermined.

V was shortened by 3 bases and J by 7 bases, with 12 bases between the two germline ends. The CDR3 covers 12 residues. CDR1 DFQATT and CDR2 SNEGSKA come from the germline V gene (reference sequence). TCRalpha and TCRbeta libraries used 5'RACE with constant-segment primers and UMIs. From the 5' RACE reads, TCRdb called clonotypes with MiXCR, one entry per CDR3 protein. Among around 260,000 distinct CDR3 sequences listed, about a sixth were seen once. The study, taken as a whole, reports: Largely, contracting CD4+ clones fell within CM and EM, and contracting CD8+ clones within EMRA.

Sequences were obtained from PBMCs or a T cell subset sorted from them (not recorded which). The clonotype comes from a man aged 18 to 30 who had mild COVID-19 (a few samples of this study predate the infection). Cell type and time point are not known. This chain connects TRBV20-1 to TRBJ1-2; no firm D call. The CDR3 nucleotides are TGCAGTGCTAGGTCGGGTTTGGTTGGCTACACCTTC. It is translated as CSARSGLVGYTF.